These T cell receptor beta chains were read from a single sample in a study of blood T cell repertoires in COVID-19. Data came from immunoSEQ multiplex PCR; TCRdb stores just in-frame clones and leaves some out. The table shows over 300,000 clones, with around 85% occurring only once. The material sequenced was peripheral blood. The source of these receptors is a human donor in a cohort sampled during active COVID-19. Each CDR3 is given with its conserved first and last residue. The D gene is left open where the match is weak. Clone size is not always given. Where it is, it says once, few, many or a class for expanded clones.

clone size: once
V gene: TRBV5-5
D gene: -
J gene: TRBJ2-2
CDR3 DNA: TGTGCCAGCAGCTTGTTAGGGGACACCGGGGAGCTGTTTTTT
CDR3 protein: CASSLLGDTGELFF

clone size: -
V gene: TRBV19
D gene: -
J gene: TRBJ1-6
CDR3 DNA: TGTGCCAGTAGTATAACAGGGAATTCACCCCTCCACTTT
CDR3 protein: CASSITGNSPLHF

clone size: -
V gene: TRBV6-4
D gene: TRBD1
J gene: TRBJ2-2
CDR3 DNA: TGTGCCAGCAGTGTGGGGACAGACACCGGGGAGCTGTTTTTT
CDR3 protein: CASSVGTDTGELFF

clone size: -
V gene: TRBV7-2
D gene: -
J gene: TRBJ1-1
CDR3 DNA: TGTGCCAGCAGCTTATTCGGCCTGGGAGGGTGGGACACTGAAGCTTTCTTT
CDR3 protein: CASSLFGLGGWDTEAFF

clone size: -
V gene: TRBV24-1
D gene: -
J gene: TRBJ2-7
CDR3 DNA: TGTGCCACCAGTGGCTCAGGGATCGAGCAGTACTTC
CDR3 protein: CATSGSGIEQYF

clone size: -
V gene: TRBV6-5
D gene: -
J gene: TRBJ1-5
CDR3 DNA: TGTGCCAGCAGTAAGGACAGCATCAATCAGCCCCAGCATTTT
CDR3 protein: CASSKDSINQPQHF

clone size: -
V gene: TRBV20-1
D gene: TRBD1
J gene: TRBJ2-2
CDR3 DNA: TGCAGTGCTAGTCCGACAGGGGGCACAAACACCGGGGAGCTGTTTTTT
CDR3 protein: CSASPTGGTNTGELFF

clone size: -
V gene: TRBV10-3
D gene: TRBD2
J gene: TRBJ2-3
CDR3 DNA: TGTGCCACTGGGACTAATACGCAGTATTTT
CDR3 protein: CATGTNTQYF

clone size: -
V gene: TRBV15
D gene: -
J gene: TRBJ1-2
CDR3 DNA: TGTGCCACCAGCAGAGACAGAAGTGGCTACACCTTC
CDR3 protein: CATSRDRSGYTF

clone size: -
V gene: TRBV7-3
D gene: -
J gene: TRBJ1-6
CDR3 DNA: TGTGCCAGCAGCTTAATAATGAGTTCACCCCTCCACTTT
CDR3 protein: CASSLIMSSPLHF

clone size: -
V gene: TRBV19
D gene: TRBD2
J gene: TRBJ2-3
CDR3 DNA: TGTGCCAGTAGTATCGGGGGGGCCAAAGATACGCAGTATTTT
CDR3 protein: CASSIGGAKDTQYF

clone size: -
V gene: TRBV28
D gene: -
J gene: TRBJ1-2
CDR3 DNA: TGTGCCAGCAGCTTGATGGGAGGAGATGGCTACACCTTC
CDR3 protein: CASSLMGGDGYTF

clone size: few
V gene: TRBV24-1
D gene: TRBD2
J gene: TRBJ2-1
CDR3 DNA: TGTGCCACCAGTGAGGGACTAGGCGCTGAGCAGTTCTTC
CDR3 protein: CATSEGLGAEQFF

clone size: -
V gene: TRBV6-5
D gene: -
J gene: TRBJ2-7
CDR3 DNA: TGTGCCAGCAGGCCACAGGAACGGTCCTACGAGCAGTACTTC
CDR3 protein: CASRPQERSYEQYF

clone size: -
V gene: TRBV21-1
D gene: -
J gene: TRBJ1-2
CDR3 DNA: TGTGCCAGCAGCAAAGCCTCCGGCTACACCTTC
CDR3 protein: CASSKASGYTF

clone size: once
V gene: TRBV7-9
D gene: -
J gene: TRBJ1-2
CDR3 DNA: TGTGCCAGCAGCCTGACAGTAAACTATGGCTACACCTTC
CDR3 protein: CASSLTVNYGYTF